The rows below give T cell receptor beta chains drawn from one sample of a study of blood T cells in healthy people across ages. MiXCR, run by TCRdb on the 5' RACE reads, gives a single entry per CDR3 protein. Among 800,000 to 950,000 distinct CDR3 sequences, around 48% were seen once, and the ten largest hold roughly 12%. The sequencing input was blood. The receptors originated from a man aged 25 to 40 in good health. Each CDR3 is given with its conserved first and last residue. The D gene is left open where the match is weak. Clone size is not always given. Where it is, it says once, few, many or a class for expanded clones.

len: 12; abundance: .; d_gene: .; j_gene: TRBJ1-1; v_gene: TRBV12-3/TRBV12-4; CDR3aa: CASTRLNTEAFF; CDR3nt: TGTGCCAGCACCCGGTTGAACACTGAAGCTTTCTTT
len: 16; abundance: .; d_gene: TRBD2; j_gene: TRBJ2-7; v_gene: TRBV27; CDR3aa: CASSFSGGAISDEQYF; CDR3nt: TGTGCCAGTAGTTTTAGCGGGGGGGCGATTTCTGACGAGCAGTACTTC
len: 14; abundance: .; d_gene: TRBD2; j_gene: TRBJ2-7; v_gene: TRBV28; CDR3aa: CASSRGGVNYEQYF; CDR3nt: TGTGCCAGCAGCCGCGGGGGAGTGAACTACGAGCAGTACTTC
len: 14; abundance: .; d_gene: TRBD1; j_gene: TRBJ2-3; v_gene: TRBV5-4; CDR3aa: CASSTRQGGDTQYF; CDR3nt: TGTGCCAGCAGCACCAGACAGGGTGGAGATACGCAGTATTTT
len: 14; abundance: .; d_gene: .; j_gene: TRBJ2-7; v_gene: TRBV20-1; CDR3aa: CSARKTGSSYEQYF; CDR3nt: TGCAGTGCTAGAAAGACAGGAAGCTCCTACGAGCAGTACTTC
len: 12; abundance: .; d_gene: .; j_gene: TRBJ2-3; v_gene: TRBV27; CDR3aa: CVSSPLTDTQYF; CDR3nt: TGTGTCAGCAGTCCACTCACAGATACGCAGTATTTT
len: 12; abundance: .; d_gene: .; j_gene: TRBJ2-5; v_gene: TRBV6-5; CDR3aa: CASSSQMETQYF; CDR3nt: TGTGCCAGCAGTTCCCAGATGGAGACCCAGTACTTC
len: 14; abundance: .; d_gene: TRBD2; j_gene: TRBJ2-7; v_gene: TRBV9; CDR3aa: CASSVSGTPNEQYF; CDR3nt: TGTGCCAGCAGCGTTAGCGGGACCCCCAACGAGCAGTACTTC
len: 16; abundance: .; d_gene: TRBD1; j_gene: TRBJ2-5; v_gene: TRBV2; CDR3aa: CASSEVRGRVGETQYF; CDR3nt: TGTGCCAGCAGTGAAGTCAGGGGGCGAGTAGGAGAGACCCAGTACTTC
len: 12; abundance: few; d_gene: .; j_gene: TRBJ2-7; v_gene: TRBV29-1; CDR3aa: CSVDRGGGEQYF; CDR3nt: TGCAGCGTTGACAGGGGTGGAGGGGAGCAGTACTTC
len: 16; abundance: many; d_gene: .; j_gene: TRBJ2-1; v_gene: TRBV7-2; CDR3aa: CASSRGGQLSYNEQFF; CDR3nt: TGTGCCAGCAGCCGTGGCGGACAGCTCTCCTACAATGAGCAGTTCTTC
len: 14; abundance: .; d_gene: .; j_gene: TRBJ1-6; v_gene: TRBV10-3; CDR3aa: CAISESAPLSPLHF; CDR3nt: TGTGCCATCAGTGAGTCGGCCCCGCTGTCACCCCTCCACTTT
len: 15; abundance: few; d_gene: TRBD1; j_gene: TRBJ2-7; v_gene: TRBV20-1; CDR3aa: CSAARAGQGTYEQYF; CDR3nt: TGCAGTGCTGCTCGCGCTGGACAGGGAACCTACGAGCAGTACTTC
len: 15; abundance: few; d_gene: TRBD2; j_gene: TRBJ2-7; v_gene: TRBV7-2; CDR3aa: CASSLRGGGAHEQYF; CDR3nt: TGTGCCAGCAGCTTGAGGGGCGGGGGGGCCCACGAGCAGTACTTC
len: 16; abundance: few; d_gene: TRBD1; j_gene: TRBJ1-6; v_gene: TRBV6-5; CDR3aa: CASSYQSGTARSPLHF; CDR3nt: TGTGCCAGCAGTTACCAGTCCGGGACAGCGCGTTCACCCCTCCACTTT
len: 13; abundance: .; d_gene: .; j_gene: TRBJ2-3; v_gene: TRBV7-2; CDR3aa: CASMLGVTGTQYF; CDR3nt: TGTGCCAGCATGCTTGGCGTCACAGGTACGCAGTATTTT
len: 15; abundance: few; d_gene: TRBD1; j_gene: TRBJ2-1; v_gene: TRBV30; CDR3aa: CAWSGAGGSYNEQFF; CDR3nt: TGTGCCTGGAGTGGGGCAGGGGGCTCCTACAATGAGCAGTTCTTC
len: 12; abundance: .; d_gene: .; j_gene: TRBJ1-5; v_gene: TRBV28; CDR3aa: CANSLVAQPQHF; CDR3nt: TGTGCCAACAGTTTAGTTGCTCAGCCCCAGCATTTT
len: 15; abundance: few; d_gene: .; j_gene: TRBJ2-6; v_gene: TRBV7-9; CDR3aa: CASSLAQVGANVLTF; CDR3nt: TGTGCCAGCAGCTTAGCCCAGGTCGGGGCCAACGTCCTGACTTTC
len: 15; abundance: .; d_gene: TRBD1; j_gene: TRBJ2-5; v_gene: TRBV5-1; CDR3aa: CTSRRRTGQGETQYF; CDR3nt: TGCACCAGCAGACGAAGGACAGGCCAGGGAGAGACCCAGTACTTC
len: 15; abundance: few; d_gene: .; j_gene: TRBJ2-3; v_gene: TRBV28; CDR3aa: CASNPAGGRTDTQYF; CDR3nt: TGTGCCAGCAATCCGGCCGGGGGGCGCACAGATACGCAGTATTTT
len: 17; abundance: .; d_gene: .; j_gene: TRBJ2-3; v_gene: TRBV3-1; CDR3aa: CASSQDGFVGSTDTQYF; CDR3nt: TGTGCCAGCAGCCAAGATGGGTTTGTGGGAAGCACAGATACGCAGTATTTT
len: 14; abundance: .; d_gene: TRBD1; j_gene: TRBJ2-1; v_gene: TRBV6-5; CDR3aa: CASSSGQVANEQFF; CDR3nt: TGTGCCAGCAGTTCAGGACAGGTAGCCAATGAGCAGTTCTTC
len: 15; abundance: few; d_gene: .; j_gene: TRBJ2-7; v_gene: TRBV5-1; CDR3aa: CASRLVGGPSYEQYF; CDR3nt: TGCGCCAGCAGATTGGTGGGGGGCCCCTCCTACGAGCAGTACTTC
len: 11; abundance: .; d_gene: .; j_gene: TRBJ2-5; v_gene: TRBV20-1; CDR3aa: CSATLVPEQYF; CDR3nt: TGCAGTGCCACACTCGTCCCTGAGCAGTACTTC
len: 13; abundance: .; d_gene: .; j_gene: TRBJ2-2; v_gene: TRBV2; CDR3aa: CASSEYNTGELFF; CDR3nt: TGTGCCAGCAGTGAATACAACACCGGGGAGCTGTTTTTT
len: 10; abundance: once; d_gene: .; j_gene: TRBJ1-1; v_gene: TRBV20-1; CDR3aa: CSASIQEAFF; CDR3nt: TGCAGTGCTTCAATACAAGAAGCTTTCTTT
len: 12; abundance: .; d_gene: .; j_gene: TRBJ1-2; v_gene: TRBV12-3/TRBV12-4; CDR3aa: CACTRDGYGYTF; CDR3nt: TGTGCCTGCACGAGGGACGGCTATGGCTACACCTTC
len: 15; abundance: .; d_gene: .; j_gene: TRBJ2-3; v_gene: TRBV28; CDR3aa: CASRTRDTAAVGQYF; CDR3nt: TGTGCCAGCAGGACCCGGGACACAGCTGCTGTAGGGCAGTATTTT